This T cell receptor (beta chain) comes out of a study of T cell responses to AZD1222 COVID-19 vaccine. Study results and caveats: Females made up more of the donors, who were largely white British, and clonal diversity may have come out too low.

Germline V gene sequence: CDR1 MNHEY, CDR2 SVGEGT. This CDR3 is 14 amino acids long. The ends were cut back, 5 bases at V and 9 bases at J, with 17 bases in the middle. Notes on this clone: Its antigen is not identified.

Measured with immunoSEQ multiplex PCR; TCRdb has only the in-frame clones, and not every one. The data contain roughly 97,000 clones, 80% to 90% of them singletons. The genes are TRBV6-2 or TRBV6-3 and TRBJ2-1; TRBD2 might be the D (5 bases). Here the sequenced sample was peripheral blood, taken on day 0 of AZD1222 vaccination. This sequence originates from an adult in good health. As DNA, the CDR3 is TGTGCCAGCAGTCCACGCGGGCCATACGGTGAGCAGTTCTTC. Its protein product is CASSPRGPYGEQFF.